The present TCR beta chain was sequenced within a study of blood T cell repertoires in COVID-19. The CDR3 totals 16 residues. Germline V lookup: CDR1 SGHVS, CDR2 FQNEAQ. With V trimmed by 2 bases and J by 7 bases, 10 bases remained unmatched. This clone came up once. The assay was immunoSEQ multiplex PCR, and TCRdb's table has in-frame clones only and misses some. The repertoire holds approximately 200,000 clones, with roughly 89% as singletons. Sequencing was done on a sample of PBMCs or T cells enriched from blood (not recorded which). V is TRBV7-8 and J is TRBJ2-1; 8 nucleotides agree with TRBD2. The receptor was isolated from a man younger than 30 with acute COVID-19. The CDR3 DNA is TGTGCCAGCAGCTTAATACCGGGAGGGCTCGGTAATGAGCAGTTCTTC. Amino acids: CASSLIPGGLGNEQFF.